Sequencing of this T cell receptor beta chain was carried out in a study of blood T cell repertoires in COVID-19. The wider study: Nucleic acid was either cDNA or gDNA, and it came from T cells, B-cell-depleted T cells, or PBMCs.

As processed by the authors: By means of reference gene primer amplification, nucleated cell counts were estimated. The data were produced by immunoSEQ multiplex PCR, yet TCRdb's version contains in-frame clones alone and is incomplete. V, J and clone size reflect that table, while D and trimming were determined from the DNA. In the table there are around 100,000 clones, roughly 90% of which are singletons. Per germline, CDR1 LGHDT and CDR2 YNNKEL (reference sequence). The CDR3 consists of 15 residues. V dropped 1 base and J dropped 5 bases, with 9 bases sitting between them. The specimen was peripheral blood. J is TRBJ2-6 and V is TRBV3-1 (or the pseudogene TRBV3-2), with unresolved D. The clonotype was recovered from a man aged 45-60 years with active COVID-19. This chain's CDR3 is CASSQGRIRANVLTF. The DNA for the CDR3 is TGTGCCAGCAGCCAAGGGCGGATCAGGGCCAACGTCCTGACTTTC.